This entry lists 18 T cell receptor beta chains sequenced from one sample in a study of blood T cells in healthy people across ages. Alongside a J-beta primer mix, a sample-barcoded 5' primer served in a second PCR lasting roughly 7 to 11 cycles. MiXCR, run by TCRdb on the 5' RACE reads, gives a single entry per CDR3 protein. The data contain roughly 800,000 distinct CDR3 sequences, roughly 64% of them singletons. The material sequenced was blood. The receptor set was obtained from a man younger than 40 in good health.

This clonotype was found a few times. CDR3 nucleotide sequence: TGTGCCAGCAAGAGACTTGGTACCTACGAGCAGTACTTC. It translates to CASKRLGTYEQYF. The V call is TRBV27, the J call TRBJ2-7, with unresolved D. The CDR3 is made up of 13 amino acids. Germline V lookup: CDR1 MNHEY, CDR2 SMNVEV (reference sequence). V was clipped by 7 bases and J by 2 bases, with 12 bases between them.

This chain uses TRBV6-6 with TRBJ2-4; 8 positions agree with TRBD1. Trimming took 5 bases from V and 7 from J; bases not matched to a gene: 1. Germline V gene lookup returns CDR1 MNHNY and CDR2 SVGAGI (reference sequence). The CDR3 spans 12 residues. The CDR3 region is CASSTGGNIQYF. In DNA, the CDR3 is TGTGCCAGCAGTACAGGGGGGAACATTCAGTACTTC.

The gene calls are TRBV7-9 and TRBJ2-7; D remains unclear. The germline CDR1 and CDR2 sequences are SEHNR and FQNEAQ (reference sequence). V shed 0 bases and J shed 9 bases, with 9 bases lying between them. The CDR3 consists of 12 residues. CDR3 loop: CASSLANEGQYF. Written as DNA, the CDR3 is TGTGCCAGCAGCTTAGCCAACGAAGGGCAGTACTTC.

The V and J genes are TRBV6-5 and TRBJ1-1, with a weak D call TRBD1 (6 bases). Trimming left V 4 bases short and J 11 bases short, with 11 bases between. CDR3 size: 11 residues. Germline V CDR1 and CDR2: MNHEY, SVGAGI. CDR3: CASSSGAWAFF. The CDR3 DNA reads TGTGCCAGCAGTTCGGGGGCATGGGCTTTCTTT.

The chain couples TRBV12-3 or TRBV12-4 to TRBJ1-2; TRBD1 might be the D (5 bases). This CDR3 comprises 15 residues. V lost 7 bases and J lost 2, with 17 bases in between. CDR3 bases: TGTGCCAGCAATACCGGGGAGGGGTGGAACTATGGCTACACCTTC. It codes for CASNTGEGWNYGYTF.

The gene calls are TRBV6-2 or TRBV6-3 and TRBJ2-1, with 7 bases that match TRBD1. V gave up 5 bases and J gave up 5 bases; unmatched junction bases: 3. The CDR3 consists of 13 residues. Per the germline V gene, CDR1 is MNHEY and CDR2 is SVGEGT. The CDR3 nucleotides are TGTGCCAGCAGTAGGGGGCGGAACAATGAGCAGTTCTTC. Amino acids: CASSRGRNNEQFF.

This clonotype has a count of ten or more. The CDR3 loop is CSARSDYLVTDTQYF. DNA for the CDR3: TGCAGTGCTAGATCCGACTATCTAGTCACAGATACGCAGTATTTT. V gene TRBV20-1 combines with J gene TRBJ2-3, with D tentatively TRBD2 (5 bases). The ends were cut back, 2 bases at V and 2 bases at J, with 14 bases in the middle. CDR1 and CDR2 (germline): DFQATT, SNEGSKA (reference sequence). The CDR3 consists of 15 residues.

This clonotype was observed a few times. CDR3 DNA sequence: TGTGCCAGCTCACCACCGGGACTAGCGACGGCGAGCTCCTACAATGAGCAGTTCTTC. Translating it yields CASSPPGLATASSYNEQFF. This chain joins TRBV18 and TRBJ2-1; 10 bases are a match to TRBD2. The CDR3 is 19 amino acids. V lost 0 bases and J lost 0; bases outside the gene matches: 8. CDR1 and CDR2 from the germline V gene are KGHSH and LQKENI.

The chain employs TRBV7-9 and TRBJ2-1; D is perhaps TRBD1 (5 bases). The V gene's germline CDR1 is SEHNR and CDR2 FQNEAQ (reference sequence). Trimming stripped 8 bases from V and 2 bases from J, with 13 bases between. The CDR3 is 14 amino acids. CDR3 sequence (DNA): TGTGCCAGCGAAAAAGGGGTGGCCTACAATGAGCAGTTCTTC. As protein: CASEKGVAYNEQFF.

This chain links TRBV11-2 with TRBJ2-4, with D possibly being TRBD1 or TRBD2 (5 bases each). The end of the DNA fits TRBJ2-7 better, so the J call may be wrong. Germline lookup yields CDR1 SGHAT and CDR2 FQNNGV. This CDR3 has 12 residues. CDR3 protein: CASREQGAEQYF. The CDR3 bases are TGTGCCAGCAGAGAGCAGGGAGCCGAGCAGTACTTC.

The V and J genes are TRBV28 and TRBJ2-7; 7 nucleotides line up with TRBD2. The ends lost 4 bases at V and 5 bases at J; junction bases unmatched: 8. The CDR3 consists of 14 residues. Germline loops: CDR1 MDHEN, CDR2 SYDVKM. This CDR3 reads CASSSPGGVDEQYF. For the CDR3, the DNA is TGTGCCAGCAGTTCACCGGGAGGAGTCGACGAGCAGTACTTC.

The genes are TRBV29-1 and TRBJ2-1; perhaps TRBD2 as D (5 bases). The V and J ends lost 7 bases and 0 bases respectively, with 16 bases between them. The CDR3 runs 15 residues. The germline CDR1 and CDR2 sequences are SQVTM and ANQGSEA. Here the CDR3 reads CSAGLTRGSYNEQFF. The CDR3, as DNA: TGCAGCGCCGGTTTGACTCGGGGCTCCTACAATGAGCAGTTCTTC.

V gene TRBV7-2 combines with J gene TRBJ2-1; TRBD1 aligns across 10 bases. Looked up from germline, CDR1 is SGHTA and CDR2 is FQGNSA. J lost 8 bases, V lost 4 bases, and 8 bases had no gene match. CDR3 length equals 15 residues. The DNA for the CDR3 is TGTGCCAGCAGCTGGCAAGGACAGGGGGTAGATGAGCAGTTCTTC. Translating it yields CASSWQGQGVDEQFF.

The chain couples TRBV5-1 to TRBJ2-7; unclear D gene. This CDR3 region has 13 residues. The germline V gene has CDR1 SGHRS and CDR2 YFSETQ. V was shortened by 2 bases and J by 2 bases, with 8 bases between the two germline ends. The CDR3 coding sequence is TGCGCCAGCAGCTTCGACACCACCTACGAGCAGTACTTC. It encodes CASSFDTTYEQYF.

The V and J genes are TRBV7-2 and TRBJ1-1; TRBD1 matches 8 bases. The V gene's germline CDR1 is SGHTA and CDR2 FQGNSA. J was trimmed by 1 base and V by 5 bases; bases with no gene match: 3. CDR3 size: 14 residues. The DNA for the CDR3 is TGTGCCAGCAGCATGGACAGGGCGAACACTGAAGCTTTCTTT. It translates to CASSMDRANTEAFF.

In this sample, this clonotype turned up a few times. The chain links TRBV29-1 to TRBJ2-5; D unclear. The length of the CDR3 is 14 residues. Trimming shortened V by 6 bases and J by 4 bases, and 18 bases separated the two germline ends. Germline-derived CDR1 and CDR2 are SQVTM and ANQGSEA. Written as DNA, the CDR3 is TGCAGCGTCGACCCGACCCCGGTCGGAGAGACCCAGTACTTC. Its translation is CSVDPTPVGETQYF.

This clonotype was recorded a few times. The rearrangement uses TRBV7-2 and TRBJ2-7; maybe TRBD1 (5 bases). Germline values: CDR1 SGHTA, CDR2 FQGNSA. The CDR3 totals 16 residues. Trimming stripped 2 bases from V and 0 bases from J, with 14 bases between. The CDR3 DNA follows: TGTGCCAGCAGCTTAAAGGGCAGTAGGGGCTCCTACGAGCAGTACTTC. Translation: CASSLKGSRGSYEQYF.

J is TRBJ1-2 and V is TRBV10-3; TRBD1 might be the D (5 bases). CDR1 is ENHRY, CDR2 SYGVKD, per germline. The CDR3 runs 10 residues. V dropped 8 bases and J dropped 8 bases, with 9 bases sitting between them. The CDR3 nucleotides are TGTGCCATCTTCGGGGACGGCTACACCTTC. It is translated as CAIFGDGYTF.